Shown below are 3 T cell receptor beta chains from a single sample sequenced in a study of cytomegalovirus exposure and HLA in healthy donors. The PCR ran on 60 Vbeta and 13 Jbeta primers. The data were produced by immunoSEQ multiplex PCR, yet TCRdb's version contains in-frame clones alone and is incomplete. This table has about 98,000 clones, about 80% appearing once. The sequenced sample consisted of PBMCs. The receptors were sampled from a man younger than 35 in good health and CMV-seropositive.

V is TRBV28 and J is TRBJ2-7; 7 bases align to TRBD2. Trimming removed 3 bases from V and 3 bases from J; junction bases left unmatched: 8. This CDR3 spans 15 amino acids. Germline V gives CDR1 MDHEN, CDR2 SYDVKM. CDR3 sequence (DNA): TGTGCCAGCAGTTTTCCGCTGCGGGGGATCTACGAGCAGTACTTC. Its protein product is CASSFPLRGIYEQYF.

The CDR3 here is CASSRDHLGGEQYF. The CDR3 DNA sequence: TGTGCCAGCAGCCGGGACCACCTGGGGGGGGAGCAGTACTTC. J is TRBJ2-7 and V is TRBV7-2; the match to TRBD2 covers 7 bases. Germline loops: CDR1 SGHTA, CDR2 FQGNSA. J gave up 7 bases and V 5 bases, and 11 bases lay outside the gene matches. The CDR3 totals 14 residues.

V is TRBV11-2 and J is TRBJ1-3, with D hard to call. The CDR3 extends over 18 amino acids. CDR1 and CDR2 from the germline V gene are SGHAT and FQNNGV. Trimming cost V 2 bases and J 4 bases, with 21 bases left between them. The CDR3 is CASSLSAQNNKRGNTIYF. The CDR3 DNA follows: TGTGCCAGCAGCTTAAGCGCCCAAAATAATAAGAGAGGAAACACCATATATTTT.